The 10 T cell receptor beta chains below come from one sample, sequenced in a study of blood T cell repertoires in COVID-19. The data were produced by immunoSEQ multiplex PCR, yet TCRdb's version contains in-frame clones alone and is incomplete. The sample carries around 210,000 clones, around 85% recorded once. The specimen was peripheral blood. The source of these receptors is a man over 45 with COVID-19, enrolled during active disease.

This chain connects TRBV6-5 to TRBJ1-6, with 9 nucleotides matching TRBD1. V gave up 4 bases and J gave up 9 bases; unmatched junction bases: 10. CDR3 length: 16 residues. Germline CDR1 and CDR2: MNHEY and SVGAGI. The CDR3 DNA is TGTGCCAGCAGTTCAAGTCCCGGGACAGGGTTTTCACCCCTCCACTTT. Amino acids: CASSSSPGTGFSPLHF.

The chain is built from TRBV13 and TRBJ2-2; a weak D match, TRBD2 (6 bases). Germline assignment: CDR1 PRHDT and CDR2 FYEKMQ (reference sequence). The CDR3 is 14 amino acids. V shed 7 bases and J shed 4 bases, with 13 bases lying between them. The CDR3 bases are TGTGCCAGCAAATTGGGGGGTATCACCGGGGAGCTGTTTTTT. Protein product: CASKLGGITGELFF.

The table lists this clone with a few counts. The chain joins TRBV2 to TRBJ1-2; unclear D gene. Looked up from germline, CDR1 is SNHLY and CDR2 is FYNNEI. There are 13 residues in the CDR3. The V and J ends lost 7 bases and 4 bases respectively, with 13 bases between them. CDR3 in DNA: TGTGCCAGCAAACCACCGGGAGCCTATGGCTACACCTTC. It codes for CASKPPGAYGYTF.

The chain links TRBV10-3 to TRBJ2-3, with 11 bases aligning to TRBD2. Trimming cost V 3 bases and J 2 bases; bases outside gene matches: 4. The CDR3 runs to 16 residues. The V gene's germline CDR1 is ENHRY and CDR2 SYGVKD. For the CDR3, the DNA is TGTGCCATCAGTGATACTAGCGGGGGACTCACAGATACGCAGTATTTT. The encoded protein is CAISDTSGGLTDTQYF.

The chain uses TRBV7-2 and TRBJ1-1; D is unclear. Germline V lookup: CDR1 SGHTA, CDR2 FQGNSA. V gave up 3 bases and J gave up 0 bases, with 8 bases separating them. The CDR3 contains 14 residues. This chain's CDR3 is CASSFPHLNTEAFF. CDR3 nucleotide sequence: TGTGCCAGCAGCTTTCCTCACTTGAACACTGAAGCTTTCTTT.

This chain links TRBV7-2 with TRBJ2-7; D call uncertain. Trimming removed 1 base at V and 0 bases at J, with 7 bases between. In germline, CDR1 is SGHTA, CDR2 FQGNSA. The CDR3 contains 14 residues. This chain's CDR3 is CASSLDHNSYEQYF. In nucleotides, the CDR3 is TGTGCCAGCAGCTTAGATCACAACTCCTACGAGCAGTACTTC.

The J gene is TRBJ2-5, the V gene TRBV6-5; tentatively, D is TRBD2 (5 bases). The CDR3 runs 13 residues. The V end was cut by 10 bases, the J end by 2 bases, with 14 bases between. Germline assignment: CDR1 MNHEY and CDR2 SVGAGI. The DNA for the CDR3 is TGTGCCACCCAGAGGGCGAAACAAGAGACCCAGTACTTC. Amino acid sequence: CATQRAKQETQYF.

CDR3 DNA sequence: TGTGCCAGCTCTGGGGGGGCTGGGAATCAGCCCCAGCATTTT. Its translation is CASSGGAGNQPQHF. The chain links TRBV18 to TRBJ1-5; D may be TRBD1 (6 bases). Germline V lookup: CDR1 KGHSH, CDR2 LQKENI. The length of the CDR3 is 14 residues. V shed 6 bases and J shed 4 bases, with 13 bases lying between them.

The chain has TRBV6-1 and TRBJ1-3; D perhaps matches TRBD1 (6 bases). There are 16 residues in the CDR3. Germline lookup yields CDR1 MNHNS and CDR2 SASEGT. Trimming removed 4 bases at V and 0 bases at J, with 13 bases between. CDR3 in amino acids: CASSADRTRSGNTIYF. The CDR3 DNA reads TGTGCCAGCAGTGCTGACAGGACACGCTCTGGAAACACCATATATTTT.

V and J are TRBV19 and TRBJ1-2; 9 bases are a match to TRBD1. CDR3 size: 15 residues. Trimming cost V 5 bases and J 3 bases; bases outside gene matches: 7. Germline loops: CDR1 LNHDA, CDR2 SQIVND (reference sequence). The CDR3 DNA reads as TGTGCCAGTAGTTCCCGGGACAGGGTGGACTATGGCTACACCTTC. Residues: CASSSRDRVDYGYTF.